This TCR beta chain was retrieved from a study of cytomegalovirus exposure and HLA in healthy donors. Study results and caveats: The records held CMV serostatus as the only immune exposure information.

V was pared by 0 bases and J by 5 bases, with 11 bases of the junction left unmatched. The CDR3 has 17 residues. The germline V gene has CDR1 KGHSH and CDR2 LQKENI. In regard to this clone: Its cognate antigen is unknown.

The primer mix had 60 Vbeta and 13 Jbeta primers. The assay was immunoSEQ multiplex PCR, and TCRdb's table has in-frame clones only and misses some. The sample has some 100,000 clones, around three quarters seen once; the top ten hold under 4.5%. The receptor was derived from a woman aged 45-65 years in good health and CMV-seropositive. The sequenced material came from PBMCs. The rearrangement links TRBV18 to TRBJ2-7, with TRBD1 matching over 9 bases. The CDR3 DNA is TGTGCCAGCTCACCACCCTACGGGACAGGGTTTAAGAACGAGCAGTACTTC. As protein: CASSPPYGTGFKNEQYF.